This T cell receptor beta chain was sequenced during a study of T cell responses to AZD1222 COVID-19 vaccine. Data came from immunoSEQ multiplex PCR; TCRdb stores just in-frame clones and leaves some out. The top ten hold 2.5% to 3.5% of the sample, which has 95,000 to 130,000 clones, roughly 93% seen once. CDR3 length: 14 residues. V gave up 5 bases and J gave up 0 bases, with 8 bases separating them. Germline V gene lookup returns CDR1 SGHVS and CDR2 FQNEAQ. The V and J genes are TRBV7-8 and TRBJ1-5; the D gene is possibly TRBD1 (5 bases). Sequenced material: peripheral blood, taken on day 0 of AZD1222 vaccination. This receptor was identified in an adult in good health. The CDR3, as DNA: TGTGCCAGCAGCCTCAGGGATAGCAATCAGCCCCAGCATTTT. The encoded protein is CASSLRDSNQPQHF.